The present T cell receptor beta chain was sequenced within a study of blood T cell repertoires in COVID-19 (dated by TCRdb to the early 2020s). As for the study more broadly: The collaborator samples originated in the United States, Italy and Spain and spanned the acute and convalescent phases of COVID-19. The repertoires were released in a freely available public database intended as a resource for research on the immune response to SARS-CoV-2. Where available, HLA class I and class II types were obtained from metadata supplied by the sample provider rather than from assay-based typing. Subjects who had been exposed to COVID-19, were actively infected with it, or had recovered from it provided the deeply sampled blood TCRbeta repertoires that made up the dataset. The material from the prospective study consisted of cDNA or gDNA derived from T cells, B-cell-depleted T cells, or PBMCs. Nearly every sample came with metadata listing a de-identified subject ID, COVID-19 status, age in years and sex. The samples were drawn from the first 160 participants of the ongoing ImmuneRACE study and from 950 to 1,500 subjects provided by 6 global collaborators. Broader findings and caveats from the paper: How much clinical and demographic metadata was included differed by source and by participant, and the metadata was provided uncurated.

Regarding this clone: The antigen it recognizes is unknown. Base qualities are not provided; no much larger clone lies one nucleotide away.

TCRbeta CDR3 regions were amplified from genomic DNA using the immunoSEQ Assay, a bias-controlled multiplex PCR. The paper's data handling went like this. The number of nucleated cells in each sample was estimated by amplification of reference gene primers within the assay. To quantify the absolute abundance of each unique TCRbeta CDR3 rearrangement, sequence reads were collapsed and filtered. For each sample, productive Simpson clonality was calculated as the square root of Simpson's diversity index over productive rearrangements. Entries here come from immuneACCESS through TCRdb and include only in-frame sequences with V and J called. Some clones fail to appear in such tables; in the studies checked, an unresolved V gene covers under half of the shortfall, and the cause of the remainder is unknown. V, J and clone size derive from that table, while D and trimming were established from the DNA sequence. The sample records roughly 76,000 clones, roughly four fifths of which are singletons. The top ten hold around a third of the sample.

Each collaborating institution followed its own protocols to collect whole blood in K2EDTA tubes. For TCRbeta analysis, collaborators shipped samples as frozen whole blood, isolated PBMCs, or DNA extracted from either of those sample types. As encoded in the germline V gene, CDR1 is SGHTA while CDR2 is FQGNSA. From cysteine to phenylalanine, the CDR3 is 19 amino acids long. The only DNA kept is the CDR3, 57 bases in frame from the first base. V lost 4 bases and J lost 0 bases, and the count of bases not matched to a germline gene is 15. The clonotype comes from a woman in her sixties or seventies with acute or convalescent COVID-19. The receptor chain draws on TRBV7-2 and TRBJ1-5; 7 of the junction bases match TRBD1. Sequenced material: peripheral blood. The nucleotide sequence reads TGTGCCAGCAGCTCTCGGCAGGGGGGCAGTTCTTATAGCAATCAGCCCCAGCATTTT. Its coded protein is CASSSRQGGSSYSNQPQHF.